This T cell receptor beta chain was sequenced during a study of blood T cells in healthy people across ages. Study in general: Capture via template switching afforded approximately one barcoded beta molecule per two T cells.

V shed 5 bases, J shed 8 bases, and the junction held 20 bases outside the gene matches. The CDR3 runs to 19 residues. Germline-derived CDR1 and CDR2 are MNHEY and SVGEGT. With a J-beta primer mix and a sample-barcoded 5' primer, a second PCR ran roughly 6 to 11 cycles. TCRdb ran MiXCR on the 5' RACE reads and lists one entry per CDR3 protein. The sample lists about 680,000 distinct CDR3 sequences; approximately 49% were seen once. Isolation of PBMCs gave at least 6 million cells per sample. This chain links TRBV6-2 or TRBV6-3 with TRBJ2-3, with TRBD2 matching over 12 bases. This sequence was found in a woman aged 55-69 years in good health. Specimen: blood. The CDR3 loop is CASSKRLAGDVDFGFTQYF. Written as DNA, the CDR3 is TGTGCCAGCAGTAAAAGACTAGCGGGAGATGTGGATTTCGGATTTACGCAGTATTTT.